This T cell receptor beta chain emerged from a study of shared clonotypes between healthy human individuals. TCRdb keeps only in-frame clones here, not all; method: immunoSEQ multiplex PCR. The profile shows about 1.1 million clones, around 78% of them singletons. Study outcomes and limitations: Sorted-subset samples were not fully sequenced, rarefaction indicated.

This clone was picked up a small number of times. Antigen specificity is unknown. Germline values: CDR1 SGHDN, CDR2 FVKESK. The CDR3 extends over 16 amino acids. Every donor was a Caucasian adult from Nashville, Tennessee. This chain links TRBV14 with TRBJ2-7, with TRBD1 matching over 9 bases. This sequence was found in a young man in good health. Some clones in this sample may be carry-over from other donors' samples. The sequencing input was memory CD4+ T cells from PBMCs. As to subset: CD45RA-negative fraction. The DNA of the CDR3 is TGTGTGGCAGCAGCCAATTTGGGACAGGGAAACCACGAGCAGTACTTC. Residues: CVAAANLGQGNHEQYF.